The sequence of this T cell receptor beta chain was determined in a study of technical replicates of blood from a handful of donors. Only in-frame clones appear in the TCRdb table, and some are missing; sequencing was by immunoSEQ multiplex PCR. The sample lists some 67,000 clones, roughly 98% seen once, with over 0.15% in the top ten. There are 16 residues in the CDR3. After removal of 3 bases from V and 6 bases from J, the junction contained 8 bases not matched to a gene. Germline CDR1 and CDR2: SGHRS and YFSETQ. The V gene is TRBV5-1, the J gene TRBJ1-6; 8 nucleotides agree with TRBD1. This clonotype was obtained from a human donor in good health. The sequencing sample was made of T cells isolated from PBMCs. Here the CDR3 DNA reads TGCGCCAGCAGCTGGGGCCCGGGACAGGCTAATTCACCCCTCCACTTT. This translates into CASSWGPGQANSPLHF.